This T cell receptor (beta chain) was sequenced in a study of OX40 agonist ivuxolimab in advanced cancers. The wider study: Patients in the trial were receiving intravenous ivuxolimab every 2 weeks, at doses of 0.01 to 10 mg/kg. Overall study findings and caveats: Expanded peripheral T cell antigen specificity was not determined.

The CDR3 covers 15 residues. CDR1 is LGHNA and CDR2 is YNFKEQ in the germline V gene. Deletions cut 5 bases from V and 0 bases from J, with 10 bases between. As regards this clone: What it binds is unknown.

Assay used: immunoSEQ multiplex PCR; TCRdb lists only in-frame clones, some missing. The repertoire has tens of thousands of clones, about 85% of them found once; the top ten carry 1% to 1.3%. The cohort excluded patients with autoimmune disease history or systemic immunosuppression. V and J are TRBV4-2 and TRBJ1-4; D may be TRBD1 (5 bases). Sequencing was performed on CD4+ or CD8+ T cells sorted from blood, taken in a trial of the OX40 agonist ivuxolimab. The TCR comes from an adult with an advanced solid tumor such as melanoma, head and neck, liver or kidney cancer. The CDR3 protein is CASSTGTATNEKLFF. CDR3 bases: TGTGCCAGCAGCACCGGGACCGCAACTAATGAAAAACTGTTTTTT.